These 16 T cell receptor beta chains came from one sample sequenced in a study of blood T cells in healthy people across ages. Primers used in a second PCR of about 6 to 12 cycles were a sample-barcoded 5' primer and a J-beta primer mix. TCRdb ran MiXCR on the 5' RACE reads and lists one entry per CDR3 protein. This sample has 800,000 or so distinct CDR3 sequences, with approximately 59% found just once. Specimen: blood. These receptors were taken from a man in his thirties or forties in good health.

This clonotype was counted between two and nine times. This CDR3 is CASSRPTGAYEQYF. The CDR3 nucleotides are TGTGCCAGCAGTCGTCCGACAGGGGCCTACGAGCAGTACTTC. The V gene is TRBV6-2 or TRBV6-3, the J gene TRBJ2-7, with 8 bases matching TRBD1. This CDR3 has 14 amino acids. Trimming cost V 5 bases and J 2 bases; bases outside gene matches: 5. CDR1 is MNHEY, CDR2 SVGEGT, per germline.

CDR3 nucleotides: TGTGCCAGCAGCGTTTGGGCGAATACGCAGTATTTT. Its protein is CASSVWANTQYF. The chain joins TRBV7-2 to TRBJ2-3; D unresolved. There are 12 residues in the CDR3. Germline V gene lookup returns CDR1 SGHTA and CDR2 FQGNSA. Trimming removed 5 bases at V and 7 bases at J, with 10 bases between.

This clonotype was seen a few times. The chain has TRBV5-1 and TRBJ1-6, with 10 bases identical to TRBD1. The J segment lost 7 bases and the V segment lost 4 bases, leaving 8 bases of the junction unmatched. The CDR3 consists of 16 residues. CDR1 and CDR2 from the germline V gene are SGHRS and YFSETQ. The CDR3 DNA sequence: TGCGCCAGCAGCATACAAGGACAGGGGGGAAATTCACCCCTCCACTTT. Translating it yields CASSIQGQGGNSPLHF.

This clonotype was recorded once. This sequence joins TRBV6-2 or TRBV6-3 and TRBJ2-5; 8 bases align to TRBD2. Germline V gene lookup returns CDR1 MNHEY and CDR2 SVGEGT. V lost 6 bases to trimming and J lost 2 bases; unmatched junction nucleotides: 8. The CDR3 is made up of 15 amino acids. The DNA of the CDR3 is TGTGCCAGCAGGAGAGCCGGGACTAGTCAAGAGACCCAGTACTTC. It encodes CASRRAGTSQETQYF.

The chain employs TRBV12-3 or TRBV12-4 and TRBJ2-7, with D hard to call. The end of the DNA fits TRBJ2-5 better, so the J call may be wrong. The CDR3 sequence is 13 residues long. The CDR3 region is CASSLWVGETQYF. The DNA of the CDR3 is TGTGCCAGCAGTTTATGGGTGGGGGAGACCCAGTACTTC.

This chain connects TRBV3-1 to TRBJ1-2; D remains unclear. Per the germline V gene, CDR1 is LGHDT and CDR2 is YNNKEL (reference sequence). CDR3 length: 12 residues. V was pared by 5 bases and J by 6 bases, with 10 bases between. The CDR3, as DNA: TGTGCCAGCAGCTTCGGACGGAATGGCTACACCTTC. It encodes CASSFGRNGYTF.

This chain connects TRBV30 to TRBJ2-7; D gene unclear. There are 13 residues in the CDR3. Germline CDR1 and CDR2: GTSNPN and SVGIG (reference sequence). V lost 1 base and J lost 0, with 7 bases in between. The CDR3 region is CAWSGTYSYEQYF. The CDR3 nucleotides are TGTGCCTGGAGTGGCACCTACTCCTACGAGCAGTACTTC.

The chain employs TRBV6-2 or TRBV6-3 and TRBJ2-7, with a tentative D call TRBD2 (5 bases). Germline V gene lookup returns CDR1 MNHEY and CDR2 SVGEGT. V lost 8 bases to trimming and J lost 2 bases, with 13 bases between them. CDR3 length: 13 amino acids. CDR3 sequence reads: CASGRTRPYEQYF. The CDR3 bases are TGTGCCAGCGGTAGGACTCGACCCTACGAGCAGTACTTC.

V gene TRBV5-6 combines with J gene TRBJ1-4, with TRBD1 as a possible D gene (5 bases). The germline V and J ends were trimmed by 0 bases and 8 bases, with 14 bases remaining between them. The CDR3 consists of 15 residues. Germline lookup yields CDR1 SGHDT and CDR2 YYEEEE. The CDR3 protein is CASSLESGLQEKLFF. For the CDR3, the DNA is TGTGCCAGCAGCTTGGAATCAGGGCTGCAGGAAAAACTGTTTTTT.

A single count supports this clonotype. The rearrangement uses TRBV12-3 or TRBV12-4 and TRBJ1-2; D remains unclear. The CDR3 runs to 15 residues. Trimming shortened V by 3 bases and J by 4 bases, and 15 bases separated the two germline ends. CDR3 protein: CASSFTPNIGYGYTF. CDR3 bases: TGTGCCAGCAGTTTCACCCCCAACATTGGCTATGGCTACACCTTC.

CDR3 sequence reads: CAIHATNYGYTF. CDR3 nucleotides: TGTGCCATCCACGCTACCAACTATGGCTACACCTTC. V is TRBV7-9 and J is TRBJ1-2, with unresolved D. V lost 10 bases and J lost 2, with 11 bases in between. Germline lookup yields CDR1 SEHNR and CDR2 FQNEAQ (reference sequence). The CDR3 length is 12 residues.

The chain carries TRBV20-1 and TRBJ2-7; TRBD1 matches at 8 bases. The CDR3 runs to 13 residues. Germline CDR1 DFQATT, CDR2 SNEGSKA (reference sequence). V was pared by 6 bases and J by 5 bases, with 9 bases of the junction left unmatched. For the CDR3, the DNA is TGCAGTGCATCCCGGACAGGGTACCACGAGCAGTACTTC. It is translated as CSASRTGYHEQYF.

The gene calls are TRBV15 and TRBJ2-7; possibly TRBD1 or TRBD2 for D (5 bases each). Trimming shortened V by 4 bases and J by 2 bases, and 24 bases separated the two germline ends. The CDR3 is 18 residues long. The germline V gene encodes CDR1 LNHNV and CDR2 YYDKDF (reference sequence). CDR3 protein: CATSTTTGDRRPPYEQYF. As DNA, the CDR3 is TGTGCCACCAGCACTACCACCGGGGACCGTCGACCTCCCTACGAGCAGTACTTC.

The V call is TRBV3-1, the J call TRBJ2-5; D tentatively reads TRBD1 or TRBD2 (5 bases each). This CDR3 is 14 amino acids long. Trimming pared 3 bases from V and 1 base from J, leaving 9 bases between. Germline V gene lookup returns CDR1 LGHDT and CDR2 YNNKEL (reference sequence). DNA of the CDR3: TGTGCCAGCAGCCAGACGGGACCCCAAGAGACCCAGTACTTC. Encoded protein: CASSQTGPQETQYF.

The chain has TRBV28 and TRBJ1-4; a weak D match, TRBD1 (5 bases). The CDR3 consists of 15 residues. V was pared by 6 bases and J by 6 bases, with 17 bases between. CDR1 and CDR2 (germline): MDHEN, SYDVKM. The CDR3 sequence: CASSFPEQADEKLFF. The CDR3 region has the DNA TGTGCCAGCAGCTTCCCCGAACAGGCGGATGAAAAACTGTTTTTT.

V gene TRBV6-9 combines with J gene TRBJ2-7, with D tentatively TRBD2 (5 bases). V shed 5 bases and J shed 2 bases, with 19 bases lying between them. The CDR3 runs 16 residues. Germline lookup yields CDR1 MNHGY and CDR2 SVAAGI. The CDR3 reads CASSTLLPSGTYEQYF. CDR3 bases: TGTGCCAGCAGTACCCTCCTGCCCAGCGGAACCTACGAGCAGTACTTC.